The 20 T cell receptor beta chains listed next were all sequenced from one sample in a study of blood T cell repertoires in COVID-19. Assay: immunoSEQ multiplex PCR; the TCRdb copy retains only in-frame clones and omits some. The sample contains 120,000 to 150,000 clones, about 88% of which appear only once. Sequenced: peripheral blood. The receptors here all came from a human donor in a cohort sampled during active COVID-19.

The chain recombines TRBV15 with TRBJ1-2; D unresolved. The germline gives CDR1 LNHNV, CDR2 YYDKDF (reference sequence). V was shortened by 3 bases and J by 6 bases, with 17 bases between the two germline ends. This CDR3 region has 15 residues. The CDR3 region has the DNA TGTGCCACCAGCAGGAGGGTTTGGGGAGACGATGGCTACACCTTC. Translated, it gives CATSRRVWGDDGYTF.

V usage is TRBV7-8 and J usage is TRBJ1-2, with TRBD1 matching 10 bases. Germline V lookup: CDR1 SGHVS, CDR2 FQNEAQ. The CDR3 is 14 amino acids. With 5 bases clipped from V and 6 bases from J, the junction kept 6 bases outside the gene matches. In nucleotides, the CDR3 is TGTGCCAGCAGCGCCTCGGACAGGGGGGATGGCTACACCTTC. Translation gives CASSASDRGDGYTF.

V usage is TRBV7-2 and J usage is TRBJ1-1; maybe TRBD1 (6 bases). Trimming removed 5 bases at V and 6 bases at J, with 13 bases between. Germline V lookup: CDR1 SGHTA, CDR2 FQGNSA. This CDR3 region has 13 residues. DNA of the CDR3: TGTGCCAGCAGCATTCTCAGGGGTTCTGAAGCTTTCTTT. As protein: CASSILRGSEAFF.

The chain couples TRBV28 to TRBJ2-5, with D possibly TRBD2 on 6 matching bases. This CDR3 is 15 amino acids long. Trimming left V 7 bases short and J 4 bases short, with 19 bases between. CDR1 is MDHEN, CDR2 SYDVKM, per germline. The CDR3 DNA is TGTGCCAGCATGACTAGTCTCCTGGTAGGAGAGACCCAGTACTTC. It is translated as CASMTSLLVGETQYF.

The chain is built from TRBV11-2 and TRBJ1-5, with D possibly matching TRBD1 (6 bases). CDR1 is SGHAT and CDR2 is FQNNGV in the germline V gene. This CDR3 contains 14 residues. The V and J ends lost 5 bases and 0 bases respectively, with 8 bases between them. In DNA, the CDR3 is TGTGCCAGCAGCCCGGACAGTAGCAATCAGCCCCAGCATTTT. Amino acids: CASSPDSSNQPQHF.

The chain joins TRBV5-1 to TRBJ1-5; 9 bases fit TRBD1. The CDR3 contains 15 residues. V trimming: 0 bases; J trimming: 6 bases; junction bases outside the gene matches: 4. CDR1 and CDR2 from the germline V gene are SGHRS and YFSETQ. CDR3 sequence reads: CASSLEQGAGQPQHF. DNA for the CDR3: TGCGCCAGCAGCTTGGAACAGGGGGCAGGTCAGCCCCAGCATTTT.

This rearrangement joins TRBV7-9 to TRBJ2-7; 11 bases are shared with TRBD2. The CDR3 extends over 18 amino acids. V shed 1 base and J 6 bases; nucleotides not matched to a gene: 14. Germline CDR1 is SEHNR and CDR2 is FQNEAQ (reference sequence). Here the CDR3 DNA reads TGTGCCAGCAGCTTAGTCGCGCCTAGCGGGAGGATAGTAGGCGAGCAGTACTTC. It yields the protein CASSLVAPSGRIVGEQYF.

This clone was observed a single time. The rearrangement uses TRBV14 and TRBJ2-3; unclear D gene. V was pared by 3 bases and J by 2 bases, with 6 bases between. This CDR3 has 13 amino acids. Germline V CDR1 and CDR2: SGHDN, FVKESK. In DNA, the CDR3 is TGTGCCAGCAGCCATCAGAACACAGATACGCAGTATTTT. This codes for CASSHQNTDTQYF.

This clone was recorded once. The gene calls are TRBV4-2 and TRBJ2-2, with 11 bases matching TRBD1. With 4 bases clipped from V and 5 bases from J, the junction kept 9 bases outside the gene matches. Per the germline V gene, CDR1 is LGHNA and CDR2 is YNFKEQ. This CDR3 is 17 amino acids long. The CDR3 sequence: CASSLETGQGATGELFF. The CDR3 bases are TGTGCCAGCAGCCTTGAAACCGGACAGGGGGCAACCGGGGAGCTGTTTTTT.

This clone has ten or more counts. This rearrangement joins TRBV7-3 to TRBJ2-1; 11 bases line up with TRBD1. The CDR3 sequence is 15 residues long. Germline values: CDR1 SGHTA, CDR2 FQGTGA. The J segment lost 7 bases and the V segment lost 4 bases, leaving 6 bases of the junction unmatched. This CDR3 is CASSWGQGDGNEQFF. The CDR3 DNA reads as TGTGCCAGCAGCTGGGGACAGGGGGATGGTAATGAGCAGTTCTTC.

The rearrangement links TRBV4-1 to TRBJ1-2, with 9 bases fitting TRBD1. The junction had 4 bases not matched to a gene; V was cut back by 2 bases and J by 3 bases. In germline, CDR1 is MGHRA, CDR2 YSYEKL. This CDR3 has 15 residues. DNA for the CDR3: TGCGCCAGCAGCCAAATAACAGGGGGCGACTATGGCTACACCTTC. Encoded protein: CASSQITGGDYGYTF.

The V gene is TRBV27, the J gene TRBJ2-7; 9 bases match TRBD2. Trimming removed 5 bases from V and 6 bases from J; junction bases left unmatched: 5. The CDR3 is 13 residues long. Germline CDR1 MNHEY, CDR2 SMNVEV (reference sequence). The CDR3 loop is CASSLAGLAEQYF. CDR3 nucleotides: TGTGCCAGCAGTCTAGCGGGGCTAGCCGAGCAGTACTTC.

V and J are TRBV5-1 and TRBJ2-1; a possible D gene is TRBD2 (5 bases). Trimming shortened V by 0 bases and J by 7 bases, and 20 bases separated the two germline ends. The CDR3 is made up of 17 amino acids. Germline CDR1 reads SGHRS; CDR2 reads YFSETQ. In DNA form, the CDR3 reads TGCGCCAGCAGCTTGGGACTAACAGTTGGTGGAGTAAATGAGCAGTTCTTC. Translation: CASSLGLTVGGVNEQFF.

The chain has TRBV6-2 or TRBV6-3 and TRBJ2-1; D is possibly TRBD2 (7 bases). The germline gives CDR1 MNHEY, CDR2 SVGEGT. The CDR3 totals 13 residues. V was trimmed by 2 bases and J by 15 bases, leaving 17 bases between them. CDR3 DNA sequence: TGTGCCAGCAGTTACGAGGGGGGACTACGTTCGTTCTTC. Translation gives CASSYEGGLRSFF.

The rearrangement links TRBV2 to TRBJ2-1, with D possibly being TRBD1 (6 bases). This CDR3 has 14 amino acids. The germline CDR1 and CDR2 sequences are SNHLY and FYNNEI. V lost 6 bases to trimming and J lost 7 bases, with 16 bases between them. In DNA form, the CDR3 reads TGTGCCAGCAGATTAAGCTTACAGGGTAATGAGCAGTTCTTC. Translation gives CASRLSLQGNEQFF.

The rearrangement uses TRBV7-9 and TRBJ2-5; 12 nucleotides line up with TRBD2. Germline V gene lookup returns CDR1 SEHNR and CDR2 FQNEAQ (reference sequence). Trimming took 4 bases from V and 2 from J; bases not matched to a gene: 8. The CDR3 is made up of 17 amino acids. The CDR3 reads CASSSLYGLAGQETQYF. CDR3 DNA: TGTGCCAGCAGCTCCCTATACGGACTAGCGGGGCAAGAGACCCAGTACTTC.

The chain recombines TRBV4-2 with TRBJ2-7, with 8 bases fitting TRBD2. V shed 2 bases, J shed 5 bases, and the junction held 11 bases outside the gene matches. CDR3 length: 16 amino acids. The germline CDR1 and CDR2 sequences are LGHNA and YNFKEQ. CDR3 sequence reads: CASSQRAGAGRHEQYF. CDR3 nucleotide sequence: TGTGCCAGCAGCCAACGAGCGGGAGCAGGACGCCACGAGCAGTACTTC.

This sequence joins TRBV19 and TRBJ2-6; TRBD1 agrees at 11 bases. Germline loops: CDR1 LNHDA, CDR2 SQIVND (reference sequence). The V and J ends lost 3 bases and 3 bases, in that order; junction bases with no gene match: 7. The CDR3 has 18 amino acids. This CDR3 is CASSIFGTGGGGANVLTF. The DNA for the CDR3 is TGTGCCAGTAGTATCTTCGGGACAGGGGGAGGTGGGGCCAACGTCCTGACTTTC.

The chain combines TRBV5-1 with TRBJ2-2, with a possible D match to TRBD2 (6 bases). The germline V and J ends were trimmed by 0 bases and 1 base, with 7 bases remaining between them. Germline CDR1 SGHRS, CDR2 YFSETQ. This CDR3 comprises 15 residues. CDR3 sequence reads: CASSLDSGNTGELFF. The CDR3 bases are TGCGCCAGCAGCTTGGATAGCGGGAACACCGGGGAGCTGTTTTTT.

This chain connects TRBV6-6 to TRBJ1-2, with D possibly being TRBD1 (6 bases). The ends were cut back, 2 bases at V and 6 bases at J, with 7 bases in the middle. Germline V gene data show CDR1 as MNHNY and CDR2 as SVGAGI (reference sequence). This CDR3 region has 12 residues. In DNA form, the CDR3 reads TGTGCCAGCAGTTACGAGGGGGATGGCTACACCTTC. This encodes CASSYEGDGYTF.